This T cell receptor (beta chain) comes out of a study of T cell changes during pregnancy in multiple sclerosis. Some clones are missing from TCRdb's copy, which holds only in-frame ones; the method was immunoSEQ multiplex PCR. The repertoire holds 79,000 or so clones, with about nine tenths as singletons. The CDR3 has 15 residues. Germline CDR1 and CDR2: MNHNS and SASEGT. Trimming left V 6 bases short and J 4 bases short, with 19 bases between. This clonotype was obtained from a female donor with multiple sclerosis, enrolled in a pregnancy study. This sequence joins TRBV6-1 and TRBJ2-7, with TRBD1 as a possible D gene (9 bases). Source: peripheral blood, taken before pregnancy. The CDR3 region has the DNA TGTGCCAGCAGCCCGGGGGGGACAGGGCTATACGAGCAGTACTTC. Translating it yields CASSPGGTGLYEQYF.